The entry below describes one T cell receptor (beta chain). Its antigen remains unidentified. Germline V gene sequence: CDR1 MNHEY, CDR2 SVGAGI. Trimming shortened V by 6 bases and J by 2 bases, and 10 bases separated the two germline ends. This CDR3 spans 13 amino acids. Clones were sequenced by immunoSEQ multiplex PCR, and TCRdb holds only the in-frame ones, with some missing. There are some 70,000 clones in the sample; about nine tenths occur only once, and 8% to 10% lies in the top ten. The data are from a study of OX40 agonist ivuxolimab in advanced cancers. Study outcomes and limitations: Clonal expansion from baseline to week 6 occurred in both CD4+ and CD8+ T cells. Not determined was the antigen specificity of the expanded peripheral T cells.

Exclusion of a patient followed from autoimmune disease history or systemic immunosuppression. The material was CD4+ or CD8+ T cells sorted from blood, obtained in a trial of the OX40 agonist ivuxolimab. This chain connects TRBV6-5 to TRBJ1-1; maybe TRBD1 (5 bases). This TCR was sampled from an adult with an advanced solid tumor such as melanoma, head and neck, liver or kidney cancer. CDR3 region: CASRRDGNTEAFF. CDR3 DNA sequence: TGTGCCAGCAGAAGGGACGGCAACACTGAAGCTTTCTTT.